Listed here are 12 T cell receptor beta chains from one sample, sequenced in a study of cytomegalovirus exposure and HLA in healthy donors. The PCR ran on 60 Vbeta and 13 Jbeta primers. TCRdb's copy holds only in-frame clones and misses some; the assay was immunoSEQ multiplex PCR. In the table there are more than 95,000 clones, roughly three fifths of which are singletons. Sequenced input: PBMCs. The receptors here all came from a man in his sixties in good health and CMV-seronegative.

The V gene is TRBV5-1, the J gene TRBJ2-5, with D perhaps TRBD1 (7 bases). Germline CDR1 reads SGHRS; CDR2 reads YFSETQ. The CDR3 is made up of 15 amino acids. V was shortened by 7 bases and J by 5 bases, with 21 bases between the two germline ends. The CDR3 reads CASAAQGVGGETQYF. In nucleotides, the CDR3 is TGCGCCAGCGCAGCTCAGGGGGTAGGAGGGGAGACCCAGTACTTC.

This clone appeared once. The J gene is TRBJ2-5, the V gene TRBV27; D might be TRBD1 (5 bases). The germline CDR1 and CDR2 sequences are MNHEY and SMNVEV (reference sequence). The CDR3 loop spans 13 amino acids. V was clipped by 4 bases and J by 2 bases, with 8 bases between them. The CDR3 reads CASSYKGQETQYF. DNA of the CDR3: TGTGCCAGCAGTTATAAGGGGCAAGAGACCCAGTACTTC.

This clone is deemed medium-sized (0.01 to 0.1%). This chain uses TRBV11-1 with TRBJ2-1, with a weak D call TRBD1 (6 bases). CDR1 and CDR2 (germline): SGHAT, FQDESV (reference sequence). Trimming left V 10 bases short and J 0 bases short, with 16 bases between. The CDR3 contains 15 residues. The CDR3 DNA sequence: TGTGCCACCTCGTTGGGGGCGAGCTCCTACAATGAGCAGTTCTTC. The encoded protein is CATSLGASSYNEQFF.

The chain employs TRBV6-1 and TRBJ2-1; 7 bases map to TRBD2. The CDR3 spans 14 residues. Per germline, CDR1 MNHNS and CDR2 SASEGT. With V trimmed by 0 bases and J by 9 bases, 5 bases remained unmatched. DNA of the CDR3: TGTGCCAGCAGTGAAGCCTGGGCGGGAGTTGAGCAGTTCTTC. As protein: CASSEAWAGVEQFF.

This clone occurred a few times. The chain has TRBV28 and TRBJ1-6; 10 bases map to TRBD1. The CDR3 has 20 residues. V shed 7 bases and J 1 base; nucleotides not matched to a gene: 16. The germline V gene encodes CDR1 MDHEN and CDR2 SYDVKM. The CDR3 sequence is CASTQWRDRGPGSYNSPLHF. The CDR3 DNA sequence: TGTGCCAGCACCCAATGGAGGGACAGGGGCCCCGGTTCCTATAATTCACCCCTCCACTTT.

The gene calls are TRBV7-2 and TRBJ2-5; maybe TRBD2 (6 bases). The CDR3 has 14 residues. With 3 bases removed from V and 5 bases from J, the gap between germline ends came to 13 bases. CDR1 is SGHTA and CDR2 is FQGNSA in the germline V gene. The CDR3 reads CASSFLGGEETQYF. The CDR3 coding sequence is TGTGCCAGCAGCTTCCTCGGCGGGGAGGAGACCCAGTACTTC. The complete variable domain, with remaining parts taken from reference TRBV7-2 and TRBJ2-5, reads GAGVSQSPSNKVTEKGKDVELRCDPISGHTALYWYRQSLGQGLEFLIYFQGNSAPDKSGLPSDRFSAERTGGSVSTLTIQRTQQEDSAVYLCASSFLGGEETQYFGPGTRLLVL.

CDR3 DNA: TGTGCCAGCAGAGATGCCTTCAGAAGCACAGATACGCAGTATTTT. Its translation: CASRDAFRSTDTQYF. The rearrangement uses TRBV6-5 and TRBJ2-3; D gene ambiguous. V was trimmed by 6 bases and J by 0 bases, leaving 13 bases between them. CDR1 is MNHEY, CDR2 SVGAGI, per germline. This CDR3 is built from 15 residues.

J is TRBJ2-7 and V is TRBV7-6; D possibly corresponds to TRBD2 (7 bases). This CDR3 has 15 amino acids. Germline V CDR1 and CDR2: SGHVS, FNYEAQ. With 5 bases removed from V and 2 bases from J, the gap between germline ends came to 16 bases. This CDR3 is CASSRHREGTYEQYF. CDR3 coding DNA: TGTGCCAGCAGCAGACACAGGGAGGGCACCTACGAGCAGTACTTC.

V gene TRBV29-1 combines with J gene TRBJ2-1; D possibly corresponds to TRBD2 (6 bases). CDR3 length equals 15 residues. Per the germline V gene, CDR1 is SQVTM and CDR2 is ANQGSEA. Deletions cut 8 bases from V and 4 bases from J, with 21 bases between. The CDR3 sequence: CSSEGRGAGYNEQFF. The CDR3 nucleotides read TGCAGCTCAGAGGGACGCGGGGCGGGATACAATGAGCAGTTCTTC.

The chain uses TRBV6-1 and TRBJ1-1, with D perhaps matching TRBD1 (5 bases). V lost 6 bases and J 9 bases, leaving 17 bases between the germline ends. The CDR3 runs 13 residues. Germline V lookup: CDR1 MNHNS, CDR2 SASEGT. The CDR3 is CASRQGAVNQAFF. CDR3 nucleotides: TGTGCCAGCAGGCAAGGGGCTGTGAACCAAGCTTTCTTT.

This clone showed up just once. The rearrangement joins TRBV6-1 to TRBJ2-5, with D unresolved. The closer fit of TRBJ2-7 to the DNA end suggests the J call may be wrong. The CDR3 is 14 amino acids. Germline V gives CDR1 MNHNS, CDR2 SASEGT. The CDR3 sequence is CASSSEDWSYEQYF. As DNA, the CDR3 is TGTGCCAGCAGTAGTGAGGATTGGTCCTACGAGCAGTACTTC.

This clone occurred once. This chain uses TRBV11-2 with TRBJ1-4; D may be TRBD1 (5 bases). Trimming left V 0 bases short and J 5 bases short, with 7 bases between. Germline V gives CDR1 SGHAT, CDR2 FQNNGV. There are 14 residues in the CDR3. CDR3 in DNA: TGTGCCAGCAGCTTAGATCGACAGAATGAAAAACTGTTTTTT. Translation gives CASSLDRQNEKLFF.